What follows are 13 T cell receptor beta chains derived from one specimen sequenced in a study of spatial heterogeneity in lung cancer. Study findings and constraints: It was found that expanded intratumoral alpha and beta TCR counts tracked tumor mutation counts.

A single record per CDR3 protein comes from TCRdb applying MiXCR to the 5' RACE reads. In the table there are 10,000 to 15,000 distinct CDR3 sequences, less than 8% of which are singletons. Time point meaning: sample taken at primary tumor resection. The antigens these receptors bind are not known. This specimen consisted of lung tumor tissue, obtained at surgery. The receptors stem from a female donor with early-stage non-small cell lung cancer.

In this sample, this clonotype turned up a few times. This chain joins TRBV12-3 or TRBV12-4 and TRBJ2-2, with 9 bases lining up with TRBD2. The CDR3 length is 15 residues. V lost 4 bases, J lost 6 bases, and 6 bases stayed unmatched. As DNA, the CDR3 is TGTGCCAGCAGTTACCATGGCGGGAGGGCCGGGGAGCTGTTTTTT. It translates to CASSYHGGRAGELFF.

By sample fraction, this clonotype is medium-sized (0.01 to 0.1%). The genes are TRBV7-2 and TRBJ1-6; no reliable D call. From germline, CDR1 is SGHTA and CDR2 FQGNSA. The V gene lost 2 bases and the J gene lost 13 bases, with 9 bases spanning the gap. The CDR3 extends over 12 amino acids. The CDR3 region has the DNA TGTGCCAGCAGCTTATTGGGGTTCCCCCTCCACTTT. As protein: CASSLLGFPLHF.

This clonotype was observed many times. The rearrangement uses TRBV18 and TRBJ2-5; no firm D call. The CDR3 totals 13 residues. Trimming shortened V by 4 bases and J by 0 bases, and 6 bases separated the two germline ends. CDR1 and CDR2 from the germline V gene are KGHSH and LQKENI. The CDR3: CASSQGHQETQYF. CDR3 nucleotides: TGTGCCAGCTCACAAGGACACCAAGAGACCCAGTACTTC.

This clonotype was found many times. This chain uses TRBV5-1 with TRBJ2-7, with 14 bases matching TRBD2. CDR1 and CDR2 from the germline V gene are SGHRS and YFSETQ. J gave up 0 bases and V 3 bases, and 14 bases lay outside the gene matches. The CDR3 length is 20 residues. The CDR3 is CASSSKTGTSGGLSSYEQYF. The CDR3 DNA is TGCGCCAGCAGCTCGAAAACCGGGACTAGCGGGGGCCTGAGCTCCTACGAGCAGTACTTC.

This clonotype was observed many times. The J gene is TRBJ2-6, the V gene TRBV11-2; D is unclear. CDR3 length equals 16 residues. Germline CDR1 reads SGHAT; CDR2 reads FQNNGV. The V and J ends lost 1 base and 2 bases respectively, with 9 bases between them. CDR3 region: CASSLAWVAGANVLTF. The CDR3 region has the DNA TGTGCCAGCAGCTTAGCCTGGGTGGCTGGGGCCAACGTCCTGACTTTC.

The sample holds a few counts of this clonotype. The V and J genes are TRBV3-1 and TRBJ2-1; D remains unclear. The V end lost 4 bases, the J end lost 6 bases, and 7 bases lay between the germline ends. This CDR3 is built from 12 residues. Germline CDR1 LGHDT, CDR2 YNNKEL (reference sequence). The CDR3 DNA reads TGTGCCAGCAGCCCGCCCTCCAATGAGCAGTTCTTC. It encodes CASSPPSNEQFF.

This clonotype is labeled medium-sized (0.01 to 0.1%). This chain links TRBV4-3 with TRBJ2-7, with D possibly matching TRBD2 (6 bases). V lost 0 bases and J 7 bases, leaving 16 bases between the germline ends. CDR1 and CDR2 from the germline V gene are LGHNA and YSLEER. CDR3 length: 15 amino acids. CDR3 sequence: CASSQDRSGRLEQYF. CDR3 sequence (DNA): TGCGCCAGCAGCCAAGATCGTAGCGGCCGCTTAGAGCAGTACTTC.

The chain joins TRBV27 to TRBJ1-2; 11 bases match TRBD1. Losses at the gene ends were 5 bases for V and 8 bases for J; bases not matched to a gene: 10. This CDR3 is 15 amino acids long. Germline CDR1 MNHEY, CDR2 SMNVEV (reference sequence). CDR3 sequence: CASSLTGQGAKGYTF. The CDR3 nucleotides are TGTGCCAGCAGTCTCACAGGACAGGGGGCGAAAGGCTACACCTTC.

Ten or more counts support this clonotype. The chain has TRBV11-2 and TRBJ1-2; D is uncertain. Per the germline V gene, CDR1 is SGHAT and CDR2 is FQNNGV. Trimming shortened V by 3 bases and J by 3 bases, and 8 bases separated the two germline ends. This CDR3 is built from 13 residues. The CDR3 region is CASSFVGYYGYTF. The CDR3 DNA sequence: TGTGCCAGCAGCTTTGTAGGGTACTATGGCTACACCTTC.

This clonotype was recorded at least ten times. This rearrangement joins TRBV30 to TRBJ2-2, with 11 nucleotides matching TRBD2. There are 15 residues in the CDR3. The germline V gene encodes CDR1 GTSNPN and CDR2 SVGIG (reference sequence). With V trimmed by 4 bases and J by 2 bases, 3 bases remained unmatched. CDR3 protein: CAWKGTSGNTGELFF. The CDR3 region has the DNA TGTGCCTGGAAGGGGACTAGCGGAAACACCGGGGAGCTGTTTTTT.

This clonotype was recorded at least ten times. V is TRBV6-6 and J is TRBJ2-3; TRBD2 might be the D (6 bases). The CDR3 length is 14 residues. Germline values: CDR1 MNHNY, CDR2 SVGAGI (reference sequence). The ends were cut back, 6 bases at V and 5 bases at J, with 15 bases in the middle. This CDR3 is CASSPRDWKDTQYF. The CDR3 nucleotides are TGTGCCAGCAGCCCAAGGGACTGGAAAGATACGCAGTATTTT.

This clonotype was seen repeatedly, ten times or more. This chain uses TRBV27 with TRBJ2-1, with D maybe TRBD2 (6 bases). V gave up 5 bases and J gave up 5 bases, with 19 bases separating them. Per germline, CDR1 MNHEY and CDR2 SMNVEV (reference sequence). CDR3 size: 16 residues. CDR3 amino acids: CASSRGWGIGNNEQFF. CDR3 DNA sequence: TGTGCCAGCAGTCGGGGGTGGGGGATAGGAAACAATGAGCAGTTCTTC.

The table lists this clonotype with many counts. CDR3 in DNA: TGTGCCAGCAGCTTCTTCACTCAGGCTGCGCAAGAGACCCAGTACTTC. Amino acid sequence: CASSFFTQAAQETQYF. The chain uses TRBV5-6 and TRBJ2-5; D remains ambiguous. V lost 2 bases and J 2 bases, leaving 16 bases between the germline ends. This CDR3 region has 16 residues. CDR1 is SGHDT, CDR2 YYEEEE, per germline.